This TCR beta chain was identified during a study of T cell repertoires in cytomegalovirus infection. Study summary: Selection of CMV epitopes for the study included recently identified HLA-C-restricted and well-studied HLA-B-restricted ones. It was the public TCR beta signatures that indicated both CMV infection and matching HLA type.

Between the trimmed V and J ends, which lost 6 bases and 5 bases, there was a span of 14 bases. Germline V gives CDR1 SNHLY, CDR2 FYNNEI. The CDR3 extends over 14 amino acids. Study-level findings and limits: There were HLA-C-restricted CMV-specific TCR beta clonotypes dominating the ex vivo response. Pooled public TCR beta family frequency picked out CMV carriers with the relevant HLA.

On this clonotype: The antigen remains undetermined.

TCRdb re-called the reads with MiXCR, one entry per CDR3 protein. The sample yields 800,000 to 950,000 distinct CDR3 sequences, about 30% seen once. This clonotype was sampled from a human donor in good health (CMV status not recorded). Some clones in this sample may be carry-over from other donors' samples. The V and J genes are TRBV2 and TRBJ2-1; TRBD2 is a possible D gene (5 bases). The sequencing here drew on cultured CD8+ T cells from PBMCs, taken from culture after CMV antigen stimulation. This CDR3 is CASRISGINNEQFF. As DNA, the CDR3 is TGTGCCAGCAGGATTTCCGGGATCAACAATGAGCAGTTCTTC.